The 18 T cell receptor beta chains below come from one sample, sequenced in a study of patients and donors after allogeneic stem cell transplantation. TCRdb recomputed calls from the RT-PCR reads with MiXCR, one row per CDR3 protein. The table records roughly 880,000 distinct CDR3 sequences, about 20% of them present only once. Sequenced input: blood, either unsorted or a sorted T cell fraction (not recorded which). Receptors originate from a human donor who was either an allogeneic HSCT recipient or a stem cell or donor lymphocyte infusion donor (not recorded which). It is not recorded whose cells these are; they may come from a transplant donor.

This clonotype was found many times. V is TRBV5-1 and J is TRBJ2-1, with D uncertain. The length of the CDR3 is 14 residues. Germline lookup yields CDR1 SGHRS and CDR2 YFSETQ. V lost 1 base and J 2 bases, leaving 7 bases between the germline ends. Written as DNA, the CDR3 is TGCGCCAGCAGCTTGTTGACTCCCTACAATGAGCAGTTCTTC. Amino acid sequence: CASSLLTPYNEQFF.

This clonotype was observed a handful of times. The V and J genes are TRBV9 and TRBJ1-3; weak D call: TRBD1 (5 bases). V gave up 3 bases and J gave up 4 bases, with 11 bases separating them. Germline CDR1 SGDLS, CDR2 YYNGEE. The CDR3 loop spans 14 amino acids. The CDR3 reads CASSAPGPGNTIYF. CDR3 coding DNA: TGTGCCAGCAGCGCGCCGGGGCCGGGAAACACCATATATTTT.

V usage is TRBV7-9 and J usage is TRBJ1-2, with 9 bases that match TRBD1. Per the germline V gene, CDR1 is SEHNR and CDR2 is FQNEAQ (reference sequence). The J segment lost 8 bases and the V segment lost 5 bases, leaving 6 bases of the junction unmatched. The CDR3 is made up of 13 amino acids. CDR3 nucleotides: TGTGCCAGCAGCCCCTGGACAGGGGAAGGCTACACCTTC. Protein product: CASSPWTGEGYTF.

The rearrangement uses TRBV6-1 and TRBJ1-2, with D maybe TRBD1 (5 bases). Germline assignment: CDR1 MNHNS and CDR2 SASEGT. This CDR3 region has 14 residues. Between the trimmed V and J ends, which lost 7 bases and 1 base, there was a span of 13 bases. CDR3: CASTKPQGNYGYTF. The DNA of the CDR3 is TGTGCCAGCACCAAGCCCCAGGGTAACTATGGCTACACCTTC.

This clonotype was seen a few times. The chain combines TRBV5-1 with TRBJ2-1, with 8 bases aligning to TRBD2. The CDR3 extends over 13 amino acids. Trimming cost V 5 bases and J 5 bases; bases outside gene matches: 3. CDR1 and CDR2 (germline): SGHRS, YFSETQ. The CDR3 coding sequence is TGCGCCAGCAGATTTAGCGGGGACAATGAGCAGTTCTTC. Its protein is CASRFSGDNEQFF.

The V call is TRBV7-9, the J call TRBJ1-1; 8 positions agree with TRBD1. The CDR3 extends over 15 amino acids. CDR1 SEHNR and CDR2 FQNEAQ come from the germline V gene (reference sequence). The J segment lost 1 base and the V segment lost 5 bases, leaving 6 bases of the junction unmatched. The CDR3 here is CASSNRQGRNTEAFF. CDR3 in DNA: TGTGCCAGCAGCAACCGACAGGGGCGGAACACTGAAGCTTTCTTT.

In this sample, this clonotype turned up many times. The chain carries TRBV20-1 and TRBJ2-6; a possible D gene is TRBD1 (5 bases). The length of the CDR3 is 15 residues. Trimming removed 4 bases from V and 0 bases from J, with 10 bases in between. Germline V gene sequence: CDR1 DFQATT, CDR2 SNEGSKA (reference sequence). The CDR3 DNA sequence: TGCAGTGCTACTGACAGCCGCTCTGGGGCCAACGTCCTGACTTTC. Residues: CSATDSRSGANVLTF.

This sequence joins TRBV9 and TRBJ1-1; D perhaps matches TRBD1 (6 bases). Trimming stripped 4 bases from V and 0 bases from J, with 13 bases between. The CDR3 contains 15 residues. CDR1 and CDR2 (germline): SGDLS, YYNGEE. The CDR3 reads CASSILTGVNTEAFF. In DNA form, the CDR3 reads TGTGCCAGCAGCATTCTGACAGGAGTGAACACTGAAGCTTTCTTT.

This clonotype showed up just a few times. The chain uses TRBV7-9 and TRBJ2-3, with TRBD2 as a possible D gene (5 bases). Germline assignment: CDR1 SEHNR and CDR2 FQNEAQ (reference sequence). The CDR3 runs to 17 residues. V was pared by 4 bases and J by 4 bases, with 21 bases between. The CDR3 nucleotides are TGTGCCAGCAGCTGGCTAAGACCCCGAGGGAGAGCAGATACGCAGTATTTT. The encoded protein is CASSWLRPRGRADTQYF.

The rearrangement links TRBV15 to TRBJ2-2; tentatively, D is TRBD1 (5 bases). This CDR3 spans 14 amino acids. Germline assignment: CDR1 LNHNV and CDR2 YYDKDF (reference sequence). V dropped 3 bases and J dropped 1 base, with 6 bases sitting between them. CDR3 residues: CATSRDKNTGELFF. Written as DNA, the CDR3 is TGTGCCACCAGCAGGGACAAGAACACCGGGGAGCTGTTTTTT.

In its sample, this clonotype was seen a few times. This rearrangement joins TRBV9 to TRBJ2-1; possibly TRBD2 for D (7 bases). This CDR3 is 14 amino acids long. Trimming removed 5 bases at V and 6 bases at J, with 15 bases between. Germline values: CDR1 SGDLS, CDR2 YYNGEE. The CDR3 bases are TGTGCCAGCAGTGGAAGGGGGGGGATCAATGAGCAGTTCTTC. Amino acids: CASSGRGGINEQFF.

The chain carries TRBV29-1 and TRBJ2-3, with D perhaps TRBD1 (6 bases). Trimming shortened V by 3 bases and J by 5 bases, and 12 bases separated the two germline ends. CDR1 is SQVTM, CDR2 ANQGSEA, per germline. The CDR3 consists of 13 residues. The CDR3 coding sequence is TGCAGCGTTGACAGGGGCAAGCGAGATACGCAGTATTTT. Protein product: CSVDRGKRDTQYF.

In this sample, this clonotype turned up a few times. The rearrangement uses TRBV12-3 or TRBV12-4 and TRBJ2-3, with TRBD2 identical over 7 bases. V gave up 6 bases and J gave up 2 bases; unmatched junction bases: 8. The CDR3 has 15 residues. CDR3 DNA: TGTGCCAGCAGCTACCGGGACTACTACACAGATACGCAGTATTTT. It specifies CASSYRDYYTDTQYF.

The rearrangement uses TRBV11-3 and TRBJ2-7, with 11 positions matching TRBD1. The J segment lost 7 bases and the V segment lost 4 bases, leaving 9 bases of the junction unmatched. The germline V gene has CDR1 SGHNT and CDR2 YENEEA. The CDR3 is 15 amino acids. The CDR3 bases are TGTGCCAGCAGCTCCCCCGGGACAGGGGGTGATGAGCAGTACTTC. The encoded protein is CASSSPGTGGDEQYF. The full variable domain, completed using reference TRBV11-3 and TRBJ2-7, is EAGVVQSPRYKIIEKKQPVAFWCNPISGHNTLYWYLQNLGQGPELLIRYENEEAVDDSQLPKDRFSAERLKGVDSTLKIQPAELGDSAVYLCASSSPGTGGDEQYFGPGTRLTVT.

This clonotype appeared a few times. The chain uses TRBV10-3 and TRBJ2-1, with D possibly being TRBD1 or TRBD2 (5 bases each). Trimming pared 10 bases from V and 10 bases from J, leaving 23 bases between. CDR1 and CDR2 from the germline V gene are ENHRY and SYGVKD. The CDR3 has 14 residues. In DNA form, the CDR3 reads TGTGCCACCCAACCGGGACCCACCTCCGAAGAGCAGTTCTTC. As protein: CATQPGPTSEEQFF.

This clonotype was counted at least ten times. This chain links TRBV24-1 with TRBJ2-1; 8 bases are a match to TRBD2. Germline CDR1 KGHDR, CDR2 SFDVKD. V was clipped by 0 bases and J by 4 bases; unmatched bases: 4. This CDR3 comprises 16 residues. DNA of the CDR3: TGTGCCACCAGTGATTTGGGGGCGGGGGGATACAATGAGCAGTTCTTC. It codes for CATSDLGAGGYNEQFF.

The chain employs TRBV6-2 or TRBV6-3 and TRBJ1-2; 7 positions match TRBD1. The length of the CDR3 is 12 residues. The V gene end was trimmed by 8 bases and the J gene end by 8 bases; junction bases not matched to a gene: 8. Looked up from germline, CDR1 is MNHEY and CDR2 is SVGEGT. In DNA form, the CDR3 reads TGTGCCAGCGAAACAGGGGTAGGAGGCTACACCTTC. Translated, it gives CASETGVGGYTF.

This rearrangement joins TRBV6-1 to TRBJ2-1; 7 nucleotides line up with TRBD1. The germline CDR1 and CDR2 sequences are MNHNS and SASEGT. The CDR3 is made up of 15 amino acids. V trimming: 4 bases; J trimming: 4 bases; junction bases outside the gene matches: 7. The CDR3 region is CASSVGGVVYNEQFF. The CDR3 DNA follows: TGTGCCAGCAGTGTAGGGGGCGTTGTTTACAATGAGCAGTTCTTC.